These 30 T cell receptor beta chains were sequenced from one sample in a study of blood T cell repertoires in COVID-19. Repertoires were generated with immunoSEQ multiplex PCR, while TCRdb's copy carries only in-frame clones and drops some. Among roughly 84,000 clones listed, around 82% were seen once. The specimen sequenced was peripheral blood. Receptors originate from a man in his 60s with COVID-19, enrolled during active disease.

In DNA form, the CDR3 reads TGCGCCAGCAGCTTGGCTAGCGGGAACTCAGATACGCAGTATTTT. Residues: CASSLASGNSDTQYF. The chain recombines TRBV5-1 with TRBJ2-3; the match to TRBD2 covers 9 bases. Germline CDR1 and CDR2: SGHRS and YFSETQ. The J segment lost 4 bases and the V segment lost 0 bases, leaving 3 bases of the junction unmatched. The CDR3 is 15 amino acids.

This chain uses TRBV7-9 with TRBJ2-7; no firm D call. V dropped 2 bases and J dropped 6 bases, with 14 bases sitting between them. CDR3 length: 14 amino acids. From germline, CDR1 is SEHNR and CDR2 FQNEAQ (reference sequence). This CDR3 reads CASSLSSPPGEQYF. For the CDR3, the DNA is TGTGCCAGCAGCTTAAGTTCCCCCCCGGGCGAGCAGTACTTC.

The chain combines TRBV2 with TRBJ1-4; 8 bases agree with TRBD1. This CDR3 has 13 amino acids. V lost 9 bases, J lost 8 bases, and 8 bases stayed unmatched. Germline-derived CDR1 and CDR2 are SNHLY and FYNNEI. The CDR3 nucleotides read TGTGCCAGTTTCAGGGGGCTAGGAGAAAAACTGTTTTTT. It codes for CASFRGLGEKLFF.

J is TRBJ2-2 and V is TRBV19; D possibly corresponds to TRBD2 (5 bases). The CDR3 is 13 amino acids. The V gene lost 7 bases and the J gene lost 7 bases, with 13 bases spanning the gap. Germline assignment: CDR1 LNHDA and CDR2 SQIVND (reference sequence). Written as DNA, the CDR3 is TGTGCCAGTAAACCCCCGGGAAACGGGGAGCTGTTTTTT. Its protein is CASKPPGNGELFF.

The V call is TRBV5-4, the J call TRBJ2-3; D gene unclear. The CDR3 consists of 13 residues. Germline V lookup: CDR1 SGHNT, CDR2 YYREEE (reference sequence). Trimming cost V 6 bases and J 5 bases, with 13 bases left between them. The CDR3 coding sequence is TGTGCCAGCATTCCGACGGGTGGAGATACGCAGTATTTT. Protein: CASIPTGGDTQYF. Filled out from reference TRBV5-4 and TRBJ2-3, the complete variable domain reads ETGVTQSPTHLIKTRGQQVTLRCSSQSGHNTVSWYQQALGQGPQFIFQYYREEENGRGNFPPRFSGLQFPNYSSELNVNALELDDSALYLCASIPTGGDTQYFGPGTRLTVL.

The genes are TRBV15 and TRBJ2-5; 7 positions agree with TRBD2. This CDR3 is built from 14 residues. Trimming removed 4 bases from V and 5 bases from J; junction bases left unmatched: 7. Germline lookup yields CDR1 LNHNV and CDR2 YYDKDF (reference sequence). CDR3 sequence: CATSTKAGRETQYF. The CDR3 DNA follows: TGTGCCACCAGCACAAAAGCGGGAAGGGAGACCCAGTACTTC.

The CDR3 sequence: CASSLDGRSNEQFF. CDR3 nucleotides: TGTGCCAGCAGCTTGGACGGGAGGTCAAATGAGCAGTTCTTC. This rearrangement joins TRBV7-9 to TRBJ2-1, with 7 bases matching TRBD2. With 3 bases clipped from V and 7 bases from J, the junction kept 6 bases outside the gene matches. Looked up from germline, CDR1 is SEHNR and CDR2 is FQNEAQ (reference sequence). There are 14 residues in the CDR3.

This chain joins TRBV5-4 and TRBJ1-2; 7 bases fit TRBD1. Trimming cost V 3 bases and J 3 bases; bases outside gene matches: 11. Germline V CDR1 and CDR2: SGHNT, YYREEE (reference sequence). The length of the CDR3 is 16 residues. The CDR3 DNA reads TGTGCCAGCAGCTGGGCCCGACAGGGAGAAGACTATGGCTACACCTTC. Protein product: CASSWARQGEDYGYTF.

This chain links TRBV18 with TRBJ2-1; TRBD2 agrees at 9 bases. Germline CDR1 and CDR2: KGHSH and LQKENI. V lost 6 bases, J lost 5 bases, and 8 bases stayed unmatched. The CDR3 is 15 residues long. CDR3 residues: CASSRDSGSNNEQFF. In nucleotides, the CDR3 is TGTGCCAGCTCCCGAGATAGCGGGAGTAACAATGAGCAGTTCTTC.

The chain recombines TRBV25-1 with TRBJ1-3, with D possibly TRBD1 on 6 matching bases. The germline CDR1 and CDR2 sequences are MGHDK and SYGVNS. This CDR3 is 15 amino acids long. V shed 3 bases and J shed 2 bases, with 11 bases lying between them. The CDR3 DNA sequence: TGTGCCAGCAGTGACGGGGGGGCGACTGGAAACACCATATATTTT. Translation: CASSDGGATGNTIYF.

The chain is built from TRBV7-2 and TRBJ2-1; possibly TRBD1 for D (6 bases). Trimming stripped 2 bases from V and 8 bases from J, with 16 bases between. The CDR3 runs 15 residues. Germline loops: CDR1 SGHTA, CDR2 FQGNSA. The CDR3: CASSLSVQGMYEQFF. CDR3 DNA sequence: TGTGCCAGCAGCTTAAGTGTTCAGGGGATGTATGAGCAGTTCTTC.

The CDR3 loop reads CASSLGDTYYNEQFF. The CDR3 nucleotides are TGTGCCAGCAGCTTGGGAGACACTTACTACAATGAGCAGTTCTTC. V and J are TRBV7-3 and TRBJ2-1; D is perhaps TRBD2 (5 bases). V gave up 3 bases and J gave up 3 bases, with 12 bases separating them. This CDR3 has 15 amino acids. Germline CDR1 SGHTA, CDR2 FQGTGA. The full variable domain, its missing parts supplied by reference TRBV7-3 and TRBJ2-1, is GAGVSQTPSNKVTEKGKYVELRCDPISGHTALYWYRQSLGQGPEFLIYFQGTGAADDSGLPNDRFFAVRPEGSVSTLKIQRTERGDSAVYLCASSLGDTYYNEQFFGPGTRLTVL.

V is TRBV21-1 and J is TRBJ2-5; TRBD1, the table's D call, was not compared with the DNA. TRBV21-1 is listed as a pseudogene. This CDR3 has 16 residues. Here the CDR3 DNA reads TGTGCCAGCAGCAAAAAACCGGGACAGGGACAAGAGACCCAGTACTTC. It codes for CASSKKPGQGQETQYF.

This chain joins TRBV7-9 and TRBJ2-5, with 7 bases aligning to TRBD1. CDR3 length: 16 residues. The ends lost 1 base at V and 7 bases at J; junction bases unmatched: 12. The germline gives CDR1 SEHNR, CDR2 FQNEAQ (reference sequence). CDR3 sequence reads: CASSLEGGIKWGTQYF. In DNA, the CDR3 is TGTGCCAGCAGCTTAGAAGGGGGCATCAAATGGGGGACCCAGTACTTC.

The chain combines TRBV10-1 with TRBJ2-1; D may be TRBD2 (6 bases). Between the trimmed V and J ends, which lost 8 bases and 0 bases, there was a span of 20 bases. The CDR3 contains 17 residues. Germline V CDR1 and CDR2: WNHNN, SYGVQD (reference sequence). The CDR3 nucleotides read TGCGCCAGCGAAAACTCCCAGGCGGGAATCTCCTACAATGAGCAGTTCTTC. Amino acid sequence: CASENSQAGISYNEQFF.

The chain has TRBV9 and TRBJ1-3; 8 bases agree with TRBD1. The germline CDR1 and CDR2 sequences are SGDLS and YYNGEE. Trimming took 0 bases from V and 1 from J; bases not matched to a gene: 3. This CDR3 region has 16 residues. The CDR3 sequence: CASSVADRGSGNTIYF. In DNA form, the CDR3 reads TGTGCCAGCAGCGTAGCTGACAGGGGATCTGGAAACACCATATATTTT.

This sequence joins TRBV9 and TRBJ2-3; 8 bases are a match to TRBD2. J lost 0 bases, V lost 3 bases, and 6 bases had no gene match. The CDR3 has 16 residues. CDR1 is SGDLS, CDR2 YYNGEE, per germline. The CDR3 spells CASSATSGPSTDTQYF. The CDR3 region has the DNA TGTGCCAGCAGCGCCACTAGCGGTCCTAGCACAGATACGCAGTATTTT.

V is TRBV10-3 and J is TRBJ2-7, with D possibly being TRBD2 (7 bases). CDR3 size: 14 residues. The germline V gene encodes CDR1 ENHRY and CDR2 SYGVKD. Trimming took off 2 bases at V and 5 bases at J, with 13 bases between the two ends. CDR3 in amino acids: CAISEKGRGDEQYF. The CDR3 region has the DNA TGTGCCATCAGTGAGAAGGGGAGGGGGGACGAGCAGTACTTC.

The gene calls are TRBV2 and TRBJ1-1; a weak D match, TRBD1 (6 bases). The germline CDR1 and CDR2 sequences are SNHLY and FYNNEI. The V and J ends lost 10 bases and 5 bases respectively, with 14 bases between them. The CDR3 loop spans 12 amino acids. The CDR3 sequence: CATRQEKTEAFF. The CDR3 DNA reads as TGTGCCACCCGACAGGAGAAGACTGAAGCTTTCTTT.

The gene calls are TRBV5-5 and TRBJ1-1, with D perhaps matching TRBD1 (6 bases). This CDR3 region has 13 residues. Germline CDR1 is SGHKS and CDR2 is YYEKEE (reference sequence). Trimming took 4 bases from V and 5 from J, leaving 12 bases between them. The CDR3 DNA follows: TGTGCCAGCAGCCCCCCAGGGGTTACTGAAGCTTTCTTT. Translation gives CASSPPGVTEAFF. Full variable domain (outside the CDR3, taken from reference TRBV5-5 and TRBJ1-1): DAGVTQSPTHLIKTRGQQVTLRCSPISGHKSVSWYQQVLGQGPQFIFQYYEKEERGRGNFPDRFSARQFPNYSSELNVNALLLGDSALYLCASSPPGVTEAFFGQGTRLTVV.

This clone was picked up a small number of times. The chain links TRBV7-3 to TRBJ2-7, with TRBD2 matching over 7 bases. This CDR3 is 15 amino acids long. From germline, CDR1 is SGHTA and CDR2 FQGTGA. V shed 2 bases and J 2 bases; nucleotides not matched to a gene: 6. CDR3 bases: TGTGCCAGCAGCTTATCAACTAGCGAAGCCTACGAGCAGTACTTC. Translation: CASSLSTSEAYEQYF.

The V and J genes are TRBV9 and TRBJ2-3; the D gene is possibly TRBD2 (6 bases). CDR1 is SGDLS, CDR2 YYNGEE, per germline. Trimming stripped 3 bases from V and 2 bases from J, with 16 bases between. This CDR3 contains 16 residues. The CDR3 loop reads CASSASGLGFTDTQYF. The DNA for the CDR3 is TGTGCCAGCAGCGCCAGCGGGCTAGGATTCACAGATACGCAGTATTTT.

This chain connects TRBV18 to TRBJ1-5; 9 nucleotides align to TRBD1. The J segment lost 1 base and the V segment lost 3 bases, leaving 7 bases of the junction unmatched. The CDR3 extends over 17 amino acids. Germline V gene sequence: CDR1 KGHSH, CDR2 LQKENI. As DNA, the CDR3 is TGTGCCAGCTCACCTACAGGGGGCATACAAAGCAATCAGCCCCAGCATTTT. Protein: CASSPTGGIQSNQPQHF.

On this clone: Additional DNA sequences in this sample encode the identical CDR3. This rearrangement joins TRBV5-1 to TRBJ1-2; tentative D call: TRBD1 (5 bases). CDR3 length equals 15 residues. CDR1 is SGHRS, CDR2 YFSETQ, per germline. The V and J ends lost 4 bases and 0 bases respectively, with 13 bases between them. The CDR3 DNA is TGCGCCAGCAGCCTCACCGGGACTGCTAACTATGGCTACACCTTC. Residues: CASSLTGTANYGYTF.

The rearrangement links TRBV7-2 to TRBJ1-1; TRBD1 might be the D (6 bases). Germline CDR1 and CDR2: SGHTA and FQGNSA. V dropped 6 bases and J dropped 6 bases, with 17 bases sitting between them. This CDR3 has 14 residues. CDR3 sequence: CASRPQGSKAEAFF. The CDR3 DNA follows: TGTGCCAGCAGGCCGCAGGGGAGTAAGGCTGAAGCTTTCTTT.

J is TRBJ1-1 and V is TRBV5-1; maybe TRBD1 (5 bases). Germline V CDR1 and CDR2: SGHRS, YFSETQ. V was shortened by 0 bases and J by 8 bases, with 11 bases between the two germline ends. The CDR3 sequence is 13 residues long. This CDR3 is CASSLEGQGEAFF. Written as DNA, the CDR3 is TGCGCCAGCAGCTTGGAGGGGCAGGGCGAAGCTTTCTTT.

This chain joins TRBV5-1 and TRBJ1-3; tentative D call: TRBD1 (5 bases). V was shortened by 3 bases and J by 1 base, with 11 bases between the two germline ends. The CDR3 consists of 15 residues. Germline V gene data show CDR1 as SGHRS and CDR2 as YFSETQ. The CDR3, as DNA: TGCGCCAGCAGCTCCCAGGGAGGATCTGGAAACACCATATATTTT. Translation gives CASSSQGGSGNTIYF.

This clone has only one observation. The rearrangement uses TRBV11-3 and TRBJ2-1, with 13 bases that match TRBD2. This CDR3 contains 15 residues. Per germline, CDR1 SGHNT and CDR2 YENEEA. The V segment lost 4 bases and the J segment 8 bases; nucleotides outside the gene matches: 5. The CDR3 DNA sequence: TGTGCCAGCAGCTCGGGACTAGCGGGATTCGATGAGCAGTTCTTC. Translation gives CASSSGLAGFDEQFF. Full variable domain (rest looked up from reference TRBV11-3 and TRBJ2-1): EAGVVQSPRYKIIEKKQPVAFWCNPISGHNTLYWYLQNLGQGPELLIRYENEEAVDDSQLPKDRFSAERLKGVDSTLKIQPAELGDSAVYLCASSSGLAGFDEQFFGPGTRLTVL.

The chain employs TRBV7-3 and TRBJ1-1, with TRBD1 matching 7 bases. From germline, CDR1 is SGHTA and CDR2 FQGTGA. With 4 bases clipped from V and 9 bases from J, the junction kept 5 bases outside the gene matches. There are 12 residues in the CDR3. The CDR3 loop is CASSSPDRKAFF. DNA of the CDR3: TGTGCCAGCAGCTCTCCGGACAGGAAAGCTTTCTTT. The full variable domain, rest sourced from reference TRBV7-3 and TRBJ1-1, is GAGVSQTPSNKVTEKGKYVELRCDPISGHTALYWYRQSLGQGPEFLIYFQGTGAADDSGLPNDRFFAVRPEGSVSTLKIQRTERGDSAVYLCASSSPDRKAFFGQGTRLTVV.

The rearrangement links TRBV12-3 or TRBV12-4 to TRBJ2-7; 8 bases agree with TRBD1. This CDR3 comprises 13 residues. Trimming took 2 bases from V and 4 from J; bases not matched to a gene: 1. The CDR3: CASSLNRGYEQYF. CDR3 sequence (DNA): TGTGCCAGCAGTTTAAACAGGGGGTACGAGCAGTACTTC.